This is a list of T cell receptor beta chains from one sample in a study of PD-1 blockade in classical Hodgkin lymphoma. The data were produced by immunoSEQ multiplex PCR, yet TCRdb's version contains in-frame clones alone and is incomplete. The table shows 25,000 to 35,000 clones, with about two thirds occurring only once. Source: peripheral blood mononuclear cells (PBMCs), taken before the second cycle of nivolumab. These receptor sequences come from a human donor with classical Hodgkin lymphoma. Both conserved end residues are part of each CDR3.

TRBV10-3,CAISEVGARGPQHF
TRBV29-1,CSAPGQGPMNTEAFF
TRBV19,CASSISQDNEQFF
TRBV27,CASSLGENTEAFF
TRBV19,CASSNGLAGGDEQFF
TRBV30,CAWAIGLLTDTQYF
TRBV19,CASSISPGPGNYGYTF
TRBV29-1,CSVELAGGAYNEQFF
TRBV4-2,CASSQVGSLNEQFF
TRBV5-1,CASSLSATLSTDTQYF
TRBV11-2,CASSGRDRDGDTQYF
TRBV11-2,CASSLGRYNSPLHF
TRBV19,CASSTGTGITEAFF
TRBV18,CASSIAGGDTDTQYF
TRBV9,CASSADSRTYNEQFF
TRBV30,CAWSVGSNQPQHF
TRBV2,CASSVGYGPYGYTF
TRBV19,CASGQSFPNTEAFF
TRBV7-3,CASSLQGDLSYEQYF
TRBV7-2,CASSRYNQPQHF
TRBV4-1,CASSRSLVSQASYEQYF
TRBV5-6,CASSQPGDTSTDTQYF
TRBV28,CASNGGTGRWDGYTF
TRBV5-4,CASSWHRGVGTDTQYF
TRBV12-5,CASGLGDVSNQPQHF
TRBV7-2,CASSKQARTDTQYF
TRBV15,CATSRGGLAPSETQYF
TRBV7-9,CASTHSGGVGSNEQFF
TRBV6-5,CASSYGGAGLNEQFF
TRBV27,CASKGHNTGELFF
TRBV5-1,CASSFPSGGSGANVLTF
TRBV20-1,CSAKGNTEAFF
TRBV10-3,CAISEWRAGRSVEYNEQFF
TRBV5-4,CASSLGGGAEYTQYF
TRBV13,CASSGSRGPTYEQYF
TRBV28,CASSRDRGLRYYEQFF
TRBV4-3,CASSQGLAGGGEQYF
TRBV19,CASSIALAGLQNIQYF
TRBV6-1,CASRTTGRSGYTF
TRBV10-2,CASSPQGVYGYTF
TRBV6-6,CASTRTGFNYGYTF
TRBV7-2,CASSREETQYF
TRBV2,CASSATGRSDTQYF
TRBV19,CASSTFNQLSTEAFF
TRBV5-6,CASSLMTFDRGASTQYF
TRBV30,CAWSVRAFYNEQFF
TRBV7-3,CASSLSPGSYEQYF
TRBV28,CASSLWGRLEQYF
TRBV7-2,CASSSAGAGSYNEQFF
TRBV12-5,CASGLIPEYAGARVTNYEQYF
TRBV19,CASEGQSSYNEQFF
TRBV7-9,CASSFGQGAFQSPLHF
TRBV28,CASSPSLGYESPLHF
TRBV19,CASSNQGAYNEQFF